These T cell receptor beta chains were read from a single sample in a study of CD8+ T cells in alopecia areata. Using immunoSEQ multiplex PCR, the repertoire was profiled, and TCRdb retains in-frame clones only, with some absent. The repertoire includes 140,000 to 150,000 clones, 50% to 65% of them detected once, and roughly 15% sits in the top ten. Sequenced here: CD8+ T cells sorted from blood, sampled at week 4, from a patient treated with tofacitinib. Receptor source: a human donor with alopecia areata. Both conserved end residues are part of each CDR3. A D gene is named only where the DNA matches it firmly. Clone size, where shown, is once, few, many, or a class for clones that have expanded.

abundance,v_gene,d_gene,j_gene,CDR3aa,CDR3nt
few,TRBV29-1,NA,TRBJ2-2,CSVGGGANTGELFF,TGCAGCGTCGGGGGAGGCGCGAACACCGGGGAGCTGTTTTTT
NA,TRBV4-1,NA,TRBJ2-5,CASSQEWEEETQYF,TGCGCCAGCAGCCAAGAATGGGAAGAAGAGACCCAGTACTTC
NA,TRBV30,NA,TRBJ2-7,CAWMTGSYEQYF,TGTGCCTGGATGACAGGATCCTACGAGCAGTACTTC
NA,TRBV4-1,NA,TRBJ2-2,CASSQPTGFITGELFF,TGCGCCAGCAGCCAACCCACAGGGTTTATCACCGGGGAGCTGTTTTTT
NA,TRBV29-1,NA,TRBJ2-3,CSVEDRERVDTQYF,TGCAGCGTTGAAGATCGCGAGCGGGTAGATACGCAGTATTTT
few,TRBV30,NA,TRBJ2-3,CAWSPGVSTDTQYF,TGTGCCTGGTCCCCGGGGGTAAGCACAGATACGCAGTATTTT
few,TRBV13,TRBD1,TRBJ1-2,CASSSMTGNYGYTF,TGTGCCAGCAGCTCCATGACAGGGAACTATGGCTACACCTTC
NA,TRBV30,NA,TRBJ1-4,CAWSLADEKLFF,TGTGCCTGGAGTTTGGCAGACGAAAAACTGTTTTTT
NA,TRBV27,TRBD1,TRBJ2-7,CASRHTGTGSHEQYF,TGTGCCAGCAGGCACACCGGGACAGGGTCCCACGAGCAGTACTTC
NA,TRBV7-9,NA,TRBJ2-1,CASSFLEARYNEQFF,TGTGCCAGCAGCTTTCTCGAGGCACGGTACAATGAGCAGTTCTTC
once,TRBV5-1,TRBD1,TRBJ2-1,CASRATGGWDEQFF,TGCGCCAGCAGGGCGACAGGGGGCTGGGATGAGCAGTTCTTC
NA,TRBV7-8,NA,TRBJ2-3,CASSLALEGSTDTQYF,TGTGCCAGCAGCTTAGCGTTGGAGGGGAGCACAGATACGCAGTATTTT
NA,TRBV29-1,NA,TRBJ2-7,CSVTPGTGEQYF,TGCAGCGTGACCCCGGGCACTGGGGAGCAGTACTTC
NA,TRBV29-1,NA,TRBJ2-3,CSVGGRGLTDTQYF,TGCAGCGTTGGAGGTCGGGGCCTCACAGATACGCAGTATTTT
few,TRBV30,TRBD1,TRBJ1-5,CAWSHGTGGSNQPQHF,TGTGCCTGGAGTCACGGGACAGGGGGCAGCAATCAGCCCCAGCATTTT
NA,TRBV30,TRBD1,TRBJ1-1,CAWTDTGGTEAFF,TGTGCCTGGACCGACACAGGGGGCACTGAAGCTTTCTTT
many,TRBV12-5,NA,TRBJ2-1,CASGLVRDEQFF,TGTGCTAGTGGTTTGGTAAGGGATGAGCAGTTCTTC
NA,TRBV9,NA,TRBJ1-1,CASSVARNTEAFF,TGTGCCAGCAGCGTAGCCAGGAACACTGAAGCTTTCTTT